The sample holds a few counts of the clone carrying this T cell receptor beta chain. Its antigen is still unknown. The CDR3 covers 15 residues. Losses at the gene ends were 0 bases for V and 7 bases for J; bases not matched to a gene: 4. Per the germline V gene, CDR1 is LGHNA and CDR2 is YNFKEQ. The sample originates from a study of T cells in Graves' hyperthyroidism and ophthalmopathy. Whole-study findings and limits: Ophthalmopathy, which appeared later, was predicted by the model a median roughly 6.4 months before onset.

On the basis of clinical symptoms, serum thyroxine and TRAb, thyroid ultrasound and orbital computed tomography, diagnoses were made. Out of approximately 10 ml of fresh peripheral blood came the PBMCs. Amplified regions were TCR beta CDR3 sequences from RNA transcripts. The HTBI set primed first-round TCR CDR3 RT-PCR. TCRdb used MiXCR to reprocess the multiplex PCR reads, holding one entry per CDR3 protein. The sample carries some 270,000 distinct CDR3 sequences, 13% recorded once. The rearrangement uses TRBV4-2 and TRBJ2-2; 8 nucleotides align to TRBD2. The sample comprised blood. This receptor was identified in a woman in her 30s with Graves' hyperthyroidism that later progressed to Graves' ophthalmopathy. CDR3 amino acids: CASSQDQAGVGELFF. As DNA, the CDR3 is TGTGCCAGCAGCCAAGATCAAGCGGGAGTCGGGGAGCTGTTTTTT.